The clone carrying this T cell receptor (beta chain) has a single count. The authors' processing: Amplifying reference gene primers gave estimates of nucleated cell counts. Here immunoSEQ multiplex PCR was the method, and the copy in TCRdb shows in-frame clones only, minus some. The V and J calls and clone size are taken from that table; D and trimming were inferred from the DNA. The table has about 360,000 clones, over 65% seen once. V was pared by 6 bases and J by 4 bases, with 11 bases of the junction left unmatched. Per germline, CDR1 LNHDA and CDR2 SQIVND (reference sequence). This CDR3 is 15 amino acids long. The sample is drawn from a study of blood T cell repertoires in COVID-19. The overall study: Samples of COVID-19 (acute and convalescent) were obtained from the United States, Italy and Spain. Nucleic acid was either cDNA or gDNA, and it came from T cells, B-cell-depleted T cells, or PBMCs.

V is TRBV19 and J is TRBJ2-7, with 8 bases lining up with TRBD1. The sequenced sample was peripheral blood. The receptor was isolated from a human donor with acute or convalescent COVID-19. The donor label of this sample is uncertain. CDR3 bases: TGTGCCAGTAGAATAACAGGGACAGGAGGATACGAGCAGTACTTC. Its protein product is CASRITGTGGYEQYF.